Shown below are 8 T cell receptor beta chains from a single sample sequenced in a study of T cell clonality in common variable immunodeficiency. Data came from immunoSEQ multiplex PCR; TCRdb stores just in-frame clones and leaves some out. The sample includes roughly 34,000 clones, none of them occurring once. The sequenced material came from peripheral blood mononuclear cells. Source of these receptors: a person aged 18 to 70 in good health.

This clone was counted many times. The CDR3 end is not reached by the read, which stops 3 residues before it; the germline J gene fills it in. The V and J genes are TRBV5-6 and TRBJ1-2; D unresolved. Trimming left V 2 bases short and J 3 bases short, with 8 bases between. This CDR3 comprises 13 residues. Germline CDR1 reads SGHDT; CDR2 reads YYEEEE. The sequenced part of the CDR3 DNA is TGTGCCAGCAGCTTTTGGCCTCACTATGGC. It yields the protein CASSFWPHYG. The CDR3 in its entirety is CASSFWPHYGYTF.

Comments on this clone: It may be a read error: a sequence one base away is much more abundant. Coverage ceases 3 residues before the CDR3 finishes, and the germline J gene fills in the end. The same CDR3 can be traced to other DNA sequences in this sample. J is TRBJ1-1 and V is TRBV20-1; D is perhaps TRBD1 (5 bases). The CDR3 length is 14 residues. Germline CDR1 DFQATT, CDR2 SNEGSKA (reference sequence). CDR3 loop: CSAKNGGARTEAFF. CDR3 bases read: TGCAGTGCCAAGAACGGAGGGGCGCGGACCGAA.

This clone was counted at least ten times. Coverage ceases 3 residues before the CDR3 finishes, and the germline J gene fills in the end. The V call is TRBV19, the J call TRBJ2-1; TRBD1 matches at 9 bases. Germline trimming cut 4 bases from V and 3 bases from J; bases unmatched to any gene: 4. The CDR3 has 15 amino acids. Germline lookup yields CDR1 LNHDA and CDR2 SQIVND (reference sequence). The part of the CDR3 DNA that was read is TGTGCCAGTAGTACCGGGACAGGGAGCTACAATGAG. Its translation: CASSTGTGSYNE. The CDR3 as a whole reads CASSTGTGSYNEQFF.

This clone came up many times. The read ends 3 residues shy of where the CDR3 ends; the end is completed using the germline J gene. The rearrangement uses TRBV7-2 and TRBJ2-5; tentative D call: TRBD1 (6 bases). V lost 2 bases, J lost 6 bases, and 13 bases lay in between. The germline CDR1 and CDR2 sequences are SGHTA and FQGNSA. This CDR3 comprises 14 residues. CDR3 protein: CASSLSNRAKTQYF. Incomplete CDR3 DNA: TGTGCCAGCAGCTTAAGCAACAGGGCCAAGACC.

This clone was seen at least ten times. The read ends 3 residues shy of where the CDR3 ends; the end is completed using the germline J gene. V and J are TRBV6-2 or TRBV6-3 and TRBJ1-1; D perhaps matches TRBD1 (5 bases). Germline V gives CDR1 MNHEY, CDR2 SVGEGT. This CDR3 region has 15 residues. V lost 2 bases to trimming and J lost 5 bases, with 15 bases between them. CDR3 residues: CASSYQGVASTEAFF. The DNA read from the CDR3 is TGTGCCAGCAGTTACCAGGGTGTCGCTTCAACTGAA.

This clone was seen ten or more times. The read finishes 3 residues shy of the CDR3 end, and the germline J gene is used to complete it. The chain employs TRBV30 and TRBJ1-1; D perhaps matches TRBD1 (5 bases). V lost 0 bases to trimming and J lost 4 bases, with 9 bases between them. CDR1 and CDR2 from the germline V gene are GTSNPN and SVGIG (reference sequence). CDR3 size: 13 residues. The sequenced part of the CDR3 DNA is TGTGCCTGGAGTGTGGCAGGGAGCACTGAA. Its translation is CAWSVAGSTE. The entire CDR3 reads CAWSVAGSTEAFF.

This clone was counted only a few times. The missing CDR3 end, 3 residues past where the read stops, is filled in from the germline J gene. The rearrangement joins TRBV6-2 or TRBV6-3 to TRBJ1-2; 9 nucleotides match TRBD1. The germline V gene has CDR1 MNHEY and CDR2 SVGEGT. The CDR3 covers 14 residues. V was pared by 8 bases and J by 6 bases, with 10 bases of the junction left unmatched. The covered CDR3 bases are TGTGCCAGCCGAACCGGGACAGGGCCCAATGGC. Encoded protein: CASRTGTGPNG. The whole CDR3 protein is CASRTGTGPNGYTF.

Details on this clone: The sequence runs out 3 residues before the end of the CDR3; the remainder is reconstructed from the germline J gene. J is TRBJ2-1 and V is TRBV5-1; maybe TRBD2 (6 bases). Germline CDR1 and CDR2: SGHRS and YFSETQ. The V gene lost 2 bases and the J gene lost 3 bases, with 6 bases spanning the gap. CDR3 length: 13 amino acids. CDR3 DNA (partial): TGCGCCAGCAGCTTTAGCGGCTACAATGAG. Translation gives CASSFSGYNE. The full CDR3 protein reads CASSFSGYNEQFF.